This TCR beta chain emerged from a study of cytomegalovirus exposure and HLA in healthy donors. On the study more broadly: Early on, a data release was issued that held 80 million or so unique TCRs from HLA-typed donors. Assignment to the Caucasian-associated ancestry cluster applied to approximately 80% of the roughly 420 genotyped donors. Study-wide findings and caveats: The study carried out a later analysis of TCR beta sequences. It associated approximately 17,000 of them with specific HLA alleles at a false discovery rate of 0.05.

In the PCR, 60 Vbeta and 13 Jbeta primers were used. TCRdb's copy holds only in-frame clones and misses some; the assay was immunoSEQ multiplex PCR. The table for this sample gives 140,000 to 150,000 clones. With regard to this clone: Its target is unknown.

Sequences were obtained from PBMCs. The TCR was taken from a male donor in good health and CMV-seronegative.

The CDR3 coding sequence is TGTGCCAGCAGCTTAGATCTGAGTATATACTACGAGCAGTACTTC. It encodes CASSLDLSIYYEQYF. The chain couples TRBV11-2 to TRBJ2-7; D uncertain. CDR1 is SGHAT and CDR2 is FQNNGV in the germline V gene. The V and J ends lost 0 bases and 3 bases respectively, with 12 bases between them. This CDR3 is 15 amino acids long.